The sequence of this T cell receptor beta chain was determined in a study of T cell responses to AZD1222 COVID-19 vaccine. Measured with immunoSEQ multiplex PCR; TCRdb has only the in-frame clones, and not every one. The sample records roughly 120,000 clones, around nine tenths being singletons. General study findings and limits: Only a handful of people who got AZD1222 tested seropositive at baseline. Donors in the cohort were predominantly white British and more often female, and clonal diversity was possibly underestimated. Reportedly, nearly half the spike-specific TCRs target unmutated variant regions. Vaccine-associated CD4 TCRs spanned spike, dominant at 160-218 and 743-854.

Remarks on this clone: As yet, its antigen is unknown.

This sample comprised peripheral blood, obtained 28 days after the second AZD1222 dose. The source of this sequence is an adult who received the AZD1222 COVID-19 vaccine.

DNA of the CDR3: TGTGCCAGCAGTTACTTAGGACAGGGCCCCAATCAGCCCCAGCATTTT. Translation gives CASSYLGQGPNQPQHF. The chain has TRBV6-6 and TRBJ1-5; TRBD1 matches 8 bases. CDR1 MNHNY and CDR2 SVGAGI come from the germline V gene (reference sequence). Unmatched junction bases numbered 5, after V lost 1 base and J lost 3 bases. CDR3 length: 16 amino acids.